The rows below give T cell receptor beta chains drawn from one sample of a study of blood T cell repertoires in COVID-19. Here immunoSEQ multiplex PCR was the method, and the copy in TCRdb shows in-frame clones only, minus some. The sample holds some 250,000 clones, around 88% seen once. The sample was peripheral blood. These receptors were obtained from a woman in her 30s who had recovered from COVID-19. CDR3s include the opening cysteine and the closing phenylalanine or tryptophan. D genes are given only for firm matches. Clone size appears in some rows only: once, few, many, or a class for an expanded clone.

cdr3_nt: TGTGCCATCAGTGCCACTAGCGGCTCCTACGAGCAGTACTTC
cdr3_aa: CAISATSGSYEQYF
clone_size: -
v_call: TRBV10-3
d_call: TRBD2
j_call: TRBJ2-7

cdr3_nt: TGTGCCAGCAGCGATTGGACTAGTATTCAAGAGACCCAGTACTTC
cdr3_aa: CASSDWTSIQETQYF
clone_size: -
v_call: TRBV3-1/TRBV3-2
d_call: TRBD2
j_call: TRBJ2-5

cdr3_nt: TGTGCCAGCAGTTCACCGGCGGGCGGGGGGGCCCCTGAGCAGTTCTTC
cdr3_aa: CASSSPAGGGAPEQFF
clone_size: -
v_call: TRBV11-1
d_call: TRBD2
j_call: TRBJ2-1

cdr3_nt: TGCGCCAGCAGCTTGAGGCAGGGAAACACAGATACGCAGTATTTT
cdr3_aa: CASSLRQGNTDTQYF
clone_size: -
v_call: TRBV5-1
d_call: -
j_call: TRBJ2-3

cdr3_nt: TGTGCCAGCAGCCAAGTGTCCAGGGGGCTTGAAAAACTGTTTTTT
cdr3_aa: CASSQVSRGLEKLFF
clone_size: -
v_call: TRBV3-1/TRBV3-2
d_call: TRBD1
j_call: TRBJ1-4

cdr3_nt: TGTGCCACCTCGGGACTAGCGGGCCACCGAAAAGAGACCCAGTACTTC
cdr3_aa: CATSGLAGHRKETQYF
clone_size: -
v_call: TRBV2
d_call: TRBD2
j_call: TRBJ2-5

cdr3_nt: TGTGCTAGTGGTTTGGGACAAGGGGGAGAGCAGTTCTTC
cdr3_aa: CASGLGQGGEQFF
clone_size: few
v_call: TRBV12-5
d_call: -
j_call: TRBJ2-1

cdr3_nt: TGTGCCAGCAGCCCACAGGGGCTGGGCTATGGCTACACCTTC
cdr3_aa: CASSPQGLGYGYTF
clone_size: -
v_call: TRBV7-2
d_call: TRBD1
j_call: TRBJ1-2

cdr3_nt: TGTGCCAGCAGCTTAGATTTTGTGAGGGATTACACTGAAGCTTTCTTT
cdr3_aa: CASSLDFVRDYTEAFF
clone_size: -
v_call: TRBV7-9
d_call: -
j_call: TRBJ1-1

cdr3_nt: TGTGCCAGCAGCCGAAGGGAGGCGGGCGAGCAGTACTTC
cdr3_aa: CASSRREAGEQYF
clone_size: -
v_call: TRBV3-1/TRBV3-2
d_call: -
j_call: TRBJ2-7

cdr3_nt: TGTGCCAGCTCACCACCGAGCACGGGTAACACTGAAGCTTTCTTT
cdr3_aa: CASSPPSTGNTEAFF
clone_size: -
v_call: TRBV18
d_call: -
j_call: TRBJ1-1

cdr3_nt: TGCGCCAGCAGCCCGGAAGGACAGGGGAATGAAAAACTGTTTTTT
cdr3_aa: CASSPEGQGNEKLFF
clone_size: -
v_call: TRBV5-1
d_call: TRBD1
j_call: TRBJ1-4

cdr3_nt: TGCAGTGCTAGTCAGTTGCTAGATACGCAGTATTTT
cdr3_aa: CSASQLLDTQYF
clone_size: -
v_call: TRBV20-1
d_call: -
j_call: TRBJ2-3

cdr3_nt: TGCGCCAGCATCGGGGGACGCACAGATACGCAGTATTTT
cdr3_aa: CASIGGRTDTQYF
clone_size: -
v_call: TRBV5-1
d_call: -
j_call: TRBJ2-3

cdr3_nt: TGTGCCAGCAGTCCGACTGAGAACACTGAAGCTTTCTTT
cdr3_aa: CASSPTENTEAFF
clone_size: -
v_call: TRBV12-3/TRBV12-4
d_call: -
j_call: TRBJ1-1

cdr3_nt: TGCGCCAGCAGCTTGGGACTAGCCGAGGACACGCAGTATTTT
cdr3_aa: CASSLGLAEDTQYF
clone_size: -
v_call: TRBV5-1
d_call: TRBD2
j_call: TRBJ2-3

cdr3_nt: TGTGCCAGCAGTGAAGGCTGGGGGGGGAACACTGAAGCTTTCTTT
cdr3_aa: CASSEGWGGNTEAFF
clone_size: -
v_call: TRBV6-1
d_call: -
j_call: TRBJ1-1

cdr3_nt: TGTGCCAGCAGTGGTTTGGGGGAGGGTCGGATGAACACTGAAGCTTTCTTT
cdr3_aa: CASSGLGEGRMNTEAFF
clone_size: once
v_call: TRBV6-4
d_call: -
j_call: TRBJ1-1

cdr3_nt: TGCGCCAGCAGCTTGGGGGGCTATGAGCAGTTCTTC
cdr3_aa: CASSLGGYEQFF
clone_size: -
v_call: TRBV5-1
d_call: -
j_call: TRBJ2-1

cdr3_nt: TGTGCCACCAGCAGGGGGGCGAGGGGCCGAGCGGGGGAGTGGCAGTACTTC
cdr3_aa: CATSRGARGRAGEWQYF
clone_size: -
v_call: TRBV15
d_call: TRBD2
j_call: TRBJ2-7

cdr3_nt: TGCGCCAGCAGCTTGGTGGGAGAAGGCCCTGGAAACACCATATATTTT
cdr3_aa: CASSLVGEGPGNTIYF
clone_size: -
v_call: TRBV5-1
d_call: -
j_call: TRBJ1-3

cdr3_nt: TGTGCCAGCAGTAATTGGGCCTTGAACACTGAAGCTTTCTTT
cdr3_aa: CASSNWALNTEAFF
clone_size: -
v_call: TRBV6-5
d_call: -
j_call: TRBJ1-1

cdr3_nt: TGTGCCAGCAGTTGGACCGGGACTAGCGCCAATGAGCAGTTCTTC
cdr3_aa: CASSWTGTSANEQFF
clone_size: -
v_call: TRBV6-5
d_call: TRBD2
j_call: TRBJ2-1

cdr3_nt: TGTGCCAGCGGAAGCGGCCCGGGTCCTAAGGGCTACACCTTC
cdr3_aa: CASGSGPGPKGYTF
clone_size: -
v_call: TRBV6-5
d_call: -
j_call: TRBJ1-2

cdr3_nt: TGTGCCAGCAGAACCGAGACAGGGGGCGACAGCTATGGCTACACCTTC
cdr3_aa: CASRTETGGDSYGYTF
clone_size: -
v_call: TRBV5-4
d_call: TRBD1
j_call: TRBJ1-2

cdr3_nt: TGCGCCAGCAGCGAGATGGCGGGGCAGCCTGAAGCTTTCTTT
cdr3_aa: CASSEMAGQPEAFF
clone_size: -
v_call: TRBV5-1
d_call: -
j_call: TRBJ1-1

cdr3_nt: TGTGCCAGCAGCTTACAGGGGGAACCGACCGACACCGGGGAGCTGTTTTTT
cdr3_aa: CASSLQGEPTDTGELFF
clone_size: -
v_call: TRBV7-2
d_call: TRBD1
j_call: TRBJ2-2

cdr3_nt: TGTGCCAGCAGCCCCTCGACTAGCGGGGGGTGGCGTGAGCAGTTCTTC
cdr3_aa: CASSPSTSGGWREQFF
clone_size: -
v_call: TRBV11-3
d_call: TRBD2
j_call: TRBJ2-1

cdr3_nt: TGTGCCAGCACCCCATCTCAGGACTCCTACGAGCAGTACTTC
cdr3_aa: CASTPSQDSYEQYF
clone_size: -
v_call: TRBV5-5
d_call: -
j_call: TRBJ2-7

cdr3_nt: TGTGCCAGCATAGGCCGACAGGGCCTCGATCCCCACTCTGGAAACACCATATATTTT
cdr3_aa: CASIGRQGLDPHSGNTIYF
clone_size: -
v_call: TRBV6-4
d_call: TRBD1
j_call: TRBJ1-3

cdr3_nt: TGTGCCAGCAGTTATCGCACGAGTTCGTACTATGGCTACACCTTC
cdr3_aa: CASSYRTSSYYGYTF
clone_size: -
v_call: TRBV6-2/TRBV6-3
d_call: -
j_call: TRBJ1-2

cdr3_nt: TGCGCCAGTACGGGGGGGGGCTTAACCTACGAGCAGTACTTC
cdr3_aa: CASTGGGLTYEQYF
clone_size: -
v_call: TRBV10-1
d_call: TRBD2
j_call: TRBJ2-7